These T cell receptor beta chains were read from a single sample in a study of blood T cell repertoires in COVID-19. Only in-frame clones appear in the TCRdb table, and some are missing; sequencing was by immunoSEQ multiplex PCR. The table lists some 120,000 clones, about 83% of them singletons, with 3% to 4% in the top ten. Sequenced: peripheral blood. These receptors were obtained from a man between 60 and 70 years old with acute or convalescent COVID-19. Both conserved end residues are part of each CDR3. The D gene is left open where the match is weak. Clone size is shown for a subset of rows, as once, few, many or a class of expanded clone.

d_call	clone_size	v_call	j_call	cdr3_nt	cdr3_aa
TRBD1	NA	TRBV5-1	TRBJ1-4	TGCGCCAGCAGCGTGACAGGGGAGGATGAAAAACTGTTTTTT	CASSVTGEDEKLFF
TRBD1	NA	TRBV7-2	TRBJ2-7	TGTGCCAGCAGCCCCGGGACAGGGGATGGCGAGCAGTACTTC	CASSPGTGDGEQYF
NA	NA	TRBV5-1	TRBJ2-5	TGCGCCAGCAGCTTGAGTGCGGGCCGGGAGACCCAGTACTTC	CASSLSAGRETQYF
NA	NA	TRBV28	TRBJ2-5	TGTGCCACAAGAGGGGGGGCGCAAGGGACCCAGTACTTC	CATRGGAQGTQYF
TRBD1	NA	TRBV5-1	TRBJ2-7	TGCGCCAGCAGCCGAGGACAGGGGTTCGACGAGCAGTACTTC	CASSRGQGFDEQYF
NA	few	TRBV5-4	TRBJ2-7	TGTGCCAGCAGCTTGCCCCCTAGCCGCGAGCAGTACTTC	CASSLPPSREQYF
TRBD2	NA	TRBV4-2	TRBJ2-5	TGTGCCAGCAGCCAAGGTAGCGGGCAAGAGACCCAGTACTTC	CASSQGSGQETQYF
TRBD1	NA	TRBV6-6	TRBJ1-1	TGTGCCAGCAGTTACTCCAAGGGGGCCGGCACTGAAGCTTTCTTT	CASSYSKGAGTEAFF
NA	NA	TRBV4-2	TRBJ2-1	TGTGCCAGCAGCGAGGGACTCTACAATGAGCAGTTCTTC	CASSEGLYNEQFF
TRBD1	NA	TRBV13	TRBJ2-3	TGTGCCAGCAGCTTAGGGGGACAGGGGTTATCAGATACGCAGTATTTT	CASSLGGQGLSDTQYF
TRBD2	NA	TRBV2	TRBJ2-1	TGTGCCAGCAGTCTTACCCATGCGGGACTAGCGGGAGGGAAGTACAATGAGCAGTTCTTC	CASSLTHAGLAGGKYNEQFF
NA	few	TRBV4-2	TRBJ1-2	TGTGCCAGCAGCCAAGATAGCTTAGGCGGCTACACCTTC	CASSQDSLGGYTF
NA	NA	TRBV19	TRBJ2-2	TGTGCCAGTAGTATAAAACACACGAACACCGGGGAGCTGTTTTTT	CASSIKHTNTGELFF
NA	NA	TRBV28	TRBJ1-1	TGTGCCAGCAGTTTACAGGGACTACCTGAAGCTTTCTTT	CASSLQGLPEAFF
TRBD1	NA	TRBV19	TRBJ2-3	TGTGCCAGTAGTATAGTTCGGACAGGGCCCACAGATACGCAGTATTTT	CASSIVRTGPTDTQYF
TRBD1	NA	TRBV15	TRBJ1-3	TGTGCCACCAGCGGGCAAGGGGGCTTAGGAGGAAACACCATATATTTT	CATSGQGGLGGNTIYF
TRBD1	NA	TRBV15	TRBJ1-5	TGTGCCACCAGCGAACAGGGGCGCAATCAGCCCCAGCATTTT	CATSEQGRNQPQHF
TRBD2	few	TRBV7-2	TRBJ2-2	TGTGCCAGCAGCCCGGGGGGGACGGTAGTACGAGGCACCGGGGAGCTGTTTTTT	CASSPGGTVVRGTGELFF
TRBD1	once	TRBV5-4	TRBJ1-2	TGTGCCAGCAGCTTTGGGACAGGGGGCGACTATGGCTACACCTTC	CASSFGTGGDYGYTF
TRBD1	NA	TRBV10-3	TRBJ1-6	TGTGCCTCCGGGACAGGGGTTTCACCCCTCCACTTT	CASGTGVSPLHF
NA	NA	TRBV6-5	TRBJ1-1	TGTGCCAGCAGTTACTCCCGGCGGGGGGCGGGTGAAGCTTTCTTT	CASSYSRRGAGEAFF
TRBD1	NA	TRBV25-1	TRBJ2-5	TGTGCCAGCAGTGAATTGGGTAGAGGGGACAGCAGCCGGGGGACCCAGTACTTC	CASSELGRGDSSRGTQYF
NA	NA	TRBV14	TRBJ1-1	TGTGCCAGCAGCCAAGTAAGGGGGGGTGAAGCTTTCTTT	CASSQVRGGEAFF
NA	NA	TRBV19	TRBJ2-1	TGTGCCAGTAGTGTCGGGACATCCGATCTTAGGGATGAGCAGTTCTTC	CASSVGTSDLRDEQFF
TRBD1	few	TRBV7-8	TRBJ1-6	TGTGCCAGCAGCTCCGCAGGGGGGTTCTATAATTCACCCCTCCACTTT	CASSSAGGFYNSPLHF
NA	NA	TRBV6-6	TRBJ2-7	TGTGCCAGCAGTCACCCGGGAACTACGGACTACGAGCAGTACTTC	CASSHPGTTDYEQYF
TRBD2	once	TRBV5-4	TRBJ2-7	TGTGCCAGCAGCATCGGACTAGCGGGAGACGAGCAGTACTTC	CASSIGLAGDEQYF
TRBD1	NA	TRBV7-9	TRBJ1-2	TGTGCCAGCAGCTTGGGACAGGCTAACTATGGCTACACCTTC	CASSLGQANYGYTF
NA	NA	TRBV29-1	TRBJ2-1	TGCAGCGTTAACAGGGAGGGGTACAATGAGCAGTTCTTC	CSVNREGYNEQFF
NA	NA	TRBV29-1	TRBJ2-7	TGCAGCGTCATTGCGGGACCCAACTACGAGCAGTACTTC	CSVIAGPNYEQYF
TRBD2	NA	TRBV28	TRBJ2-1	TGTGCCAGCAGTCGGCGGACTAGCGGGAGTAGGGTAAATGAGCAGTTCTTC	CASSRRTSGSRVNEQFF
NA	NA	TRBV5-6	TRBJ1-2	TGTGCCAGCAGCTTCGGACAGAAACCTAACTATGGCTACACCTTC	CASSFGQKPNYGYTF
TRBD1	NA	TRBV28	TRBJ1-3	TGTGCCAGCAGCACCGGGACAGGGCTTGGTACTGGAAACACCATATATTTT	CASSTGTGLGTGNTIYF
NA	NA	TRBV2	TRBJ2-2	TGTGCCAGCAGTGATGATAAAGGGGGCACCGGGGAGCTGTTTTTT	CASSDDKGGTGELFF
TRBD2	once	TRBV19	TRBJ2-2	TGTGCCAGTAGTATCCGGACTAGCGGGACCGGGGAGCTGTTTTTT	CASSIRTSGTGELFF
NA	NA	TRBV28	TRBJ2-3	TGTGCCAGCAGCCGGAGAGAGGCAGATACGCAGTATTTT	CASSRREADTQYF
NA	NA	TRBV24-1	TRBJ2-2	TGTGCCACCGGACGGACAGAGACGAACACCGGGGAGCTGTTTTTT	CATGRTETNTGELFF
NA	NA	TRBV28	TRBJ1-2	TGTGCCAGCAGTTTGCGGGATTATGGCTACACCTTC	CASSLRDYGYTF
NA	NA	TRBV7-2	TRBJ2-2	TGTGCCAGCAGCTTAGAATATTTCGGGGAGCTGTTTTTT	CASSLEYFGELFF
TRBD1	few	TRBV2	TRBJ1-2	TGTGCCAGCAGAGACAGGGATGGGGACTATGGCTACACCTTC	CASRDRDGDYGYTF
TRBD2	NA	TRBV6-2/TRBV6-3	TRBJ2-3	TGTGCCAGCAGTTTTGGACTAGCGCTACCCACAGATACGCAGTATTTT	CASSFGLALPTDTQYF
NA	once	TRBV28	TRBJ1-2	TGTGCCAGCAGTCCGACGGAGATTAACTATGGCTACACCTTC	CASSPTEINYGYTF
TRBD1	once	TRBV19	TRBJ1-5	TGTGCCAGTAGTTCCGACAGGGCTGGGAAGCCCCAGCATTTT	CASSSDRAGKPQHF
TRBD2	NA	TRBV7-9	TRBJ2-1	TGTGCCAGCAGCTCGGGACTAGCGGGAGGTCGAGGTGAGCAGTTCTTC	CASSSGLAGGRGEQFF
TRBD2	NA	TRBV7-2	TRBJ2-7	TGTGCCAGCAGCAAGAGATCGGGGGGAGGGGAGCAGTACTTC	CASSKRSGGGEQYF
TRBD2	NA	TRBV7-2	TRBJ2-4	TGTGCCAGCAGCTTTAGCGGGGAAAACATTCAGTACTTC	CASSFSGENIQYF
TRBD1	NA	TRBV4-3	TRBJ1-2	TGCGCCAGCAGCCAAGAGCAGGGGGCGTACGGGAATGGCTACACCTTC	CASSQEQGAYGNGYTF
TRBD2	NA	TRBV3-1/TRBV3-2	TRBJ2-7	TGTGCCAGCAGCCAAGATCGTTGGACTAGCGGAGGCTTCTCCTACGAGCAGTACTTC	CASSQDRWTSGGFSYEQYF
NA	once	TRBV19	TRBJ2-1	TGTGCCAGTAGTGGAGCGCCGCTGGGTGAGCAGTTCTTC	CASSGAPLGEQFF
NA	NA	TRBV27	TRBJ2-2	TGTGCCAGCAGCCCTCCCCGGGAGCCAGTCGCCGGGGAGCTGTTTTTT	CASSPPREPVAGELFF
NA	NA	TRBV6-2/TRBV6-3	TRBJ2-7	TGTGCCAGCAGTTACCCAACCAGGGAATACGAGCAGTACTTC	CASSYPTREYEQYF
NA	NA	TRBV27	TRBJ2-2	TGTGCCAGCAGTTTATGGTCGACAGCGAACACCGGGGAGCTGTTTTTT	CASSLWSTANTGELFF
TRBD1	NA	TRBV11-3	TRBJ2-1	TGTGCCAGCAGCCCCGGACAGGGAACCTACAATGAGCAGTTCTTC	CASSPGQGTYNEQFF
NA	NA	TRBV4-1	TRBJ2-3	TGCGCCAGCAGCCAAGATCGAGGGAAAGGAGATACGCAGTATTTT	CASSQDRGKGDTQYF
TRBD2	NA	TRBV10-3	TRBJ2-3	TGTGAACTAGCGGGAGCGGTAGATACGCAGTATTTT	CELAGAVDTQYF